This is a list of T cell receptor beta chains from one sample in a study of post-analysis software for immune sequencing data. MiXCR was run by TCRdb on the PCR reads, yielding one entry per CDR3 protein. This table holds 750,000 to 950,000 distinct CDR3 sequences, 53% found once. Sequencing input: blood. The receptor set was obtained from a girl between 5 and 17 years old with multiple sclerosis. Each CDR3 is given with its conserved first and last residue.

J | V | CDR3
NA | TRBV5-8 | CASSSRTGGMETQYF
TRBJ2-7 | TRBV29-1 | CSVGTGIYEQYF
NA | TRBV6-2/TRBV6-3 | CASRGTGGSYNEQYF
TRBJ1-2 | TRBV27 | CATRTGNDYGYTF
TRBJ2-1 | TRBV15 | CATSRTEPGQGKNEQFF
TRBJ1-1 | TRBV13 | CASSWEGRTEAFF
NA | TRBV10-3 | CAISVRRGGYEQYF
TRBJ1-4 | TRBV4-1 | CASSPHRQGEKLFF
TRBJ2-7 | TRBV11-1 | CASSLLVWGDRQYEQYF
TRBJ1-2 | TRBV29-1 | CSVEDLTGYGYTF
TRBJ1-2 | TRBV7-2 | CARSSGASYTF
TRBJ2-7 | TRBV7-9 | CASSGTETYEQYF
TRBJ1-1 | TRBV12-3/TRBV12-4 | CASRLTGINTEAFF
TRBJ1-2 | TRBV3-1 | CASSQGQDRAAGYTF
TRBJ2-2 | TRBV25-1 | CASSESRDTGELFF
TRBJ2-3 | TRBV20-1 | CSARDSSGRVADTQYF